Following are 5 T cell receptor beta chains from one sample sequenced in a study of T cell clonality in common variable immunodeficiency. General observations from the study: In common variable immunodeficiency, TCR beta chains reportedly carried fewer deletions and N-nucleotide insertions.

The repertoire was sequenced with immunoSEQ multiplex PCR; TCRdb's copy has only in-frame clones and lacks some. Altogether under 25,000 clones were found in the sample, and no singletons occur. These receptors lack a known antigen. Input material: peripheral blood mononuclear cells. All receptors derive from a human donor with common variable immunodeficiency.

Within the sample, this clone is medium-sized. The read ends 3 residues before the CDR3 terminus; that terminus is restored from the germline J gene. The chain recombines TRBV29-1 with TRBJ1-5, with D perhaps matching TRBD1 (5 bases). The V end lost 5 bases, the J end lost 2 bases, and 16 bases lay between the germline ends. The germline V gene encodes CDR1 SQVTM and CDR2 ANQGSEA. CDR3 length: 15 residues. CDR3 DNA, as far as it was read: TGCAGCGTTAGAACTCACGGAGGGGGCAATCAGCCC. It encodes CSVRTHGGGNQP. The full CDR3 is CSVRTHGGGNQPQHF.

CDR3 bases read: TGCAGTGCTCGGGACAGGGGGTCTTCAAACCACCCTTCCACCTACGAG. As protein: CSARDRGSSNHPSTYE. The whole CDR3 sequence is CSARDRGSSNHPSTYEQYF. The chain combines TRBV20-1 with TRBJ2-7, with 11 bases aligning to TRBD1. The missing CDR3 end, 3 residues past where the read stops, is filled in from the germline J gene. Germline V lookup: CDR1 DFQATT, CDR2 SNEGSKA (reference sequence). J lost 2 bases, V lost 5 bases, and 20 bases had no gene match. CDR3 length equals 19 residues.

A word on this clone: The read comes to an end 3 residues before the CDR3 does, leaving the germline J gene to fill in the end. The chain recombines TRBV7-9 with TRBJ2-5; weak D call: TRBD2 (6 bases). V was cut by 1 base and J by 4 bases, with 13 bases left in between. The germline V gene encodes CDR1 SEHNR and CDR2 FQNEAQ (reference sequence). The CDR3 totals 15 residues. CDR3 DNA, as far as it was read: TGTGCCAGCAGCTTAGGCCTCGGGGGTCCAGAGACC. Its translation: CASSLGLGGPET. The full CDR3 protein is CASSLGLGGPETQYF.

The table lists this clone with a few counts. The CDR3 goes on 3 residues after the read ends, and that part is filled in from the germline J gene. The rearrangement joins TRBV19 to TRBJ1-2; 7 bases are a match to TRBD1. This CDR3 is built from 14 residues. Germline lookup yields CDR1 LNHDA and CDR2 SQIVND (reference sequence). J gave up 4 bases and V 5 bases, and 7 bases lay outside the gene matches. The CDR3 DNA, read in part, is TGTGCCAGTAGTCAGACCGGGACAGTCTATGGC. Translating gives CASSQTGTVYG. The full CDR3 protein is CASSQTGTVYGYTF.

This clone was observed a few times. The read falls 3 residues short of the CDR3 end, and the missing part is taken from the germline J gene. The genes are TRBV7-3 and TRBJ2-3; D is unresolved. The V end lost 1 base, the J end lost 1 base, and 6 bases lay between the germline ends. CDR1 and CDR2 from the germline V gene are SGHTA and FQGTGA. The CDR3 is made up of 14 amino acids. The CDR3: CASSLIVGTDTQYF. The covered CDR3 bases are TGTGCCAGCAGCTTAATAGTCGGCACAGATACG.